This T cell receptor beta chain came from a study of shared clonotypes between healthy human individuals. Background on the study: Researchers assigned three CD4 naive, three CD4 memory, two CD8 naive and one CD8 memory plate to each donor.

Using immunoSEQ multiplex PCR, the repertoire was profiled, and TCRdb retains in-frame clones only, with some absent. The top ten clones hold 1.4% to 1.5% of a sample with about 1 million clones, approximately 72% of them seen once. CDR3 length equals 14 residues. Germline CDR1 is SNHLY and CDR2 is FYNNEI. V lost 5 bases, J lost 1 base, and 11 bases lay in between. Input material: memory CD4+ T cells sorted from blood. Subset here: CD45RA-negative fraction. This sequence originates from a man younger than 30 in good health. V and J are TRBV2 and TRBJ1-1; D not resolved. CDR3 sequence (DNA): TGTGCCAGCAGTAGAAAGGCACAGAACACTGAAGCTTTCTTT. Protein product: CASSRKAQNTEAFF.